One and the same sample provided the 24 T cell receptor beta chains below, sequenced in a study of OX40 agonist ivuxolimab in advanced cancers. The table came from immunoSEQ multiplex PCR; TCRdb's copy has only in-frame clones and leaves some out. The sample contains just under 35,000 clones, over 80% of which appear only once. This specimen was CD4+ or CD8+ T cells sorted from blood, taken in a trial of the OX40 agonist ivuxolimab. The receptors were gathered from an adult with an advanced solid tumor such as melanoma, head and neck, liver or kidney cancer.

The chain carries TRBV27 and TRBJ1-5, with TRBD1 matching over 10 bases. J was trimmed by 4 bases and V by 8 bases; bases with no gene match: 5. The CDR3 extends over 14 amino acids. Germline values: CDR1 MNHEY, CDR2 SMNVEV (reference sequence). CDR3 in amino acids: CASGWTGGNQPQHF. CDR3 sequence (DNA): TGTGCCAGCGGGTGGACAGGGGGAAATCAGCCCCAGCATTTT.

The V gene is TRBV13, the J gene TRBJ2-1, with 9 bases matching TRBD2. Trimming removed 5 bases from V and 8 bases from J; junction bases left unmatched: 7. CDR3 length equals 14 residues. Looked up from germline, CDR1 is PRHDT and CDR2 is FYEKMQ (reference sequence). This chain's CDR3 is CASSPLSGSDEQFF. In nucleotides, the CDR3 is TGTGCCAGCAGCCCCCTTAGCGGGAGCGATGAGCAGTTCTTC.

The CDR3 DNA sequence: TGTGCCAGCAGCTTAGGTCCAAGCTCCTACGAGCAGTACTTC. Translating it yields CASSLGPSSYEQYF. The chain recombines TRBV11-2 with TRBJ2-7, with unresolved D. V dropped 1 base and J dropped 0 bases, with 7 bases sitting between them. The CDR3 length is 14 residues. Germline CDR1 SGHAT, CDR2 FQNNGV.

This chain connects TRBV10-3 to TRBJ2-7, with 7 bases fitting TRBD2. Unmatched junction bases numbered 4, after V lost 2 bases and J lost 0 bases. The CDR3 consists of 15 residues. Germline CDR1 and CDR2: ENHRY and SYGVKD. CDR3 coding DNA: TGTGCCATCAGTGAGACCGGGACTACCTCCTACGAGCAGTACTTC. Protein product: CAISETGTTSYEQYF.

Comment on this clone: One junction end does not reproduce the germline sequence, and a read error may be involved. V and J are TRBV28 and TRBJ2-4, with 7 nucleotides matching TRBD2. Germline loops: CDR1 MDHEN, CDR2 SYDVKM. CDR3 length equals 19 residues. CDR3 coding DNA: TGTGCCAGCACCCCGGGGGGATGGGGTCGGGACCCTCTCGGCGCCATTCAGTGCTTC. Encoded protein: CASTPGGWGRDPLGAIQCF.

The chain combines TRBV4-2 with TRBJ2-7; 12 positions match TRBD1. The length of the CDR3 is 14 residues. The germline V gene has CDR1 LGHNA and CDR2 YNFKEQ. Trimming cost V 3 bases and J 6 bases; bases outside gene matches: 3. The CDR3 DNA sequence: TGTGCCAGCAGCCACGGGACAGGGGGCCGCGAGCAGTACTTC. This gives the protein CASSHGTGGREQYF.

The chain's CDR3 is CASSLETDEQYF. In nucleotides, the CDR3 is TGTGCCAGCAGCTTAGAGACAGACGAGCAGTACTTC. The chain is built from TRBV5-6 and TRBJ2-7; D might be TRBD1 (5 bases). CDR1 is SGHDT, CDR2 YYEEEE, per germline. Trimming shortened V by 2 bases and J by 5 bases, and 8 bases separated the two germline ends. The CDR3 totals 12 residues.

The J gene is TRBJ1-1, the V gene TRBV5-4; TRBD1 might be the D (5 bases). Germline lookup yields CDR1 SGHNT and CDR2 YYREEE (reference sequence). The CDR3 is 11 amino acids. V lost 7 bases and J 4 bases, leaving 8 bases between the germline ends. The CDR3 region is CASRGGTEAFF. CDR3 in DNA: TGTGCCAGCCGGGGGGGCACTGAAGCTTTCTTT.

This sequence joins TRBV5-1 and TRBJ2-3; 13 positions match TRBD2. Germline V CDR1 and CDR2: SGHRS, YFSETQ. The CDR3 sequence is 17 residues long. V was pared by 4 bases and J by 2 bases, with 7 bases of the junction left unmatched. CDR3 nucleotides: TGCGCCAGCAGCCGCGGACTAGCGGGGGAGATCACAGATACGCAGTATTTT. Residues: CASSRGLAGEITDTQYF.

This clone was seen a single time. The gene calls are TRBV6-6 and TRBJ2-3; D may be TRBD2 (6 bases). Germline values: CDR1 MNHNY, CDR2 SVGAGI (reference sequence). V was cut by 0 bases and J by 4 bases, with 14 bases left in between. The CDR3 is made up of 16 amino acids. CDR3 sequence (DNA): TGTGCCAGCAGTTACTCAACGGGAGTAAGCGCAGATACGCAGTATTTT. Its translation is CASSYSTGVSADTQYF.

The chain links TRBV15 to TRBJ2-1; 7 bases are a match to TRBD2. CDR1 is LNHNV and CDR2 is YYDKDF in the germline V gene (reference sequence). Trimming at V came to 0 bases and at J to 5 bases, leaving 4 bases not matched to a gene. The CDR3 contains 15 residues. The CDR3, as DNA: TGTGCCACCAGCAGAGATCCTAGCGGAAACAATGAGCAGTTCTTC. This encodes CATSRDPSGNNEQFF.

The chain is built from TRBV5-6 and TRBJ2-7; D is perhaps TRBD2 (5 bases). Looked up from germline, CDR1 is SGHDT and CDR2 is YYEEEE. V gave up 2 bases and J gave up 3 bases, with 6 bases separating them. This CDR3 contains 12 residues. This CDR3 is CASSFGSYEQYF. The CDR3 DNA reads TGTGCCAGCAGCTTTGGGAGCTACGAGCAGTACTTC.

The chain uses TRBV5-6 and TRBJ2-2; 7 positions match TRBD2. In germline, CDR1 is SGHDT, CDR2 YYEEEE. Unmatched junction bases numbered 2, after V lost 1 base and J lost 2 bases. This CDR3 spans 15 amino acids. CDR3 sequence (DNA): TGTGCCAGCAGCTTGAAGCGGGATAACACCGGGGAGCTGTTTTTT. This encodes CASSLKRDNTGELFF.

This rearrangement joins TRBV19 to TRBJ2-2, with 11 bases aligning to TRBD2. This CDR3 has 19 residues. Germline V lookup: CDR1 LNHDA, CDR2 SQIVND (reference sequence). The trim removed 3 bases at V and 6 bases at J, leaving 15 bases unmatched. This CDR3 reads CASSISLAGGPLGAGELFF. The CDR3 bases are TGTGCCAGTAGTATCTCTCTAGCGGGAGGCCCCCTGGGGGCCGGGGAGCTGTTTTTT.

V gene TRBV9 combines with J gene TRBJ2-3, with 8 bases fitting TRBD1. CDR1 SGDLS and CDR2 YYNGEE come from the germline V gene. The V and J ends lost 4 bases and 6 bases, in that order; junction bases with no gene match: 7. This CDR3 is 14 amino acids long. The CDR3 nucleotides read TGTGCCAGCAGCCCGGACAGGGTGTTGGATACGCAGTATTTT. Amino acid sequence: CASSPDRVLDTQYF.

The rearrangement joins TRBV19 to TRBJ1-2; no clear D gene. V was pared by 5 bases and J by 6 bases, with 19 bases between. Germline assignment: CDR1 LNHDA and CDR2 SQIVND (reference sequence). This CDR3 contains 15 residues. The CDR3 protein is CASSPNLRLWDGYTF. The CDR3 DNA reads TGTGCCAGTAGTCCGAATCTCCGGCTTTGGGATGGCTACACCTTC.

The CDR3 protein is CASSLLGDEQYF. The CDR3 coding sequence is TGTGCCAGCAGTTTATTAGGCGACGAGCAGTACTTC. The genes are TRBV27 and TRBJ2-7; no firm D call. Trimming pared 1 base from V and 5 bases from J, leaving 6 bases between. The germline V gene encodes CDR1 MNHEY and CDR2 SMNVEV (reference sequence). The CDR3 runs to 12 residues.

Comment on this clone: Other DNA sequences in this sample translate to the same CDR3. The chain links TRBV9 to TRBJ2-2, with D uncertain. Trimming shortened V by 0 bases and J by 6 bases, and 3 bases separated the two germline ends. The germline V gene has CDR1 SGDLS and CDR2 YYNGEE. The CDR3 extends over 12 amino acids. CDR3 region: CASSVDSGELFF. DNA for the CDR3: TGTGCCAGCAGCGTAGACTCCGGGGAGCTGTTTTTT.

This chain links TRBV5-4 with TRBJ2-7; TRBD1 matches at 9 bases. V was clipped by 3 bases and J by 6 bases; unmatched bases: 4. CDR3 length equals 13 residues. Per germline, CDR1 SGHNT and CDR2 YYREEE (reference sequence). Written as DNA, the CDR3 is TGTGCCAGCAGCTCCTGGACAGGGGTCGAGCAGTACTTC. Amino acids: CASSSWTGVEQYF.

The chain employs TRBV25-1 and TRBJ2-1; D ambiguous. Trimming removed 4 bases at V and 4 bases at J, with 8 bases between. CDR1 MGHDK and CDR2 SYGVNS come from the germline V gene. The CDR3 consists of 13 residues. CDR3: CASSGRLYNEQFF. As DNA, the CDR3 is TGTGCCAGCAGTGGTCGACTTTACAATGAGCAGTTCTTC.

This CDR3 reads CASSPRGSYNEQFF. In DNA form, the CDR3 reads TGTGCCAGCAGTCCCCGGGGTTCCTACAATGAGCAGTTCTTC. The chain is built from TRBV6-5 and TRBJ2-1, with D perhaps TRBD2 (5 bases). The length of the CDR3 is 14 residues. Per germline, CDR1 MNHEY and CDR2 SVGAGI. Trimming took off 5 bases at V and 1 base at J, with 9 bases between the two ends.

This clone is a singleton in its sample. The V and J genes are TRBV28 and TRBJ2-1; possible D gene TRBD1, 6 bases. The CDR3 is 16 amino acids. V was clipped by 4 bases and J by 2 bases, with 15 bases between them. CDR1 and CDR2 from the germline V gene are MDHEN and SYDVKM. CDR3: CASSSRWGLAYNEQFF. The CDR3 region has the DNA TGTGCCAGCAGTTCCCGGTGGGGGCTAGCCTACAATGAGCAGTTCTTC.

The CDR3 here is CASSFVRDTDEQYF. In nucleotides, the CDR3 is TGTGCCAGCAGCTTTGTGAGGGATACGGACGAGCAGTACTTC. The chain carries TRBV7-8 and TRBJ2-7; weak D call: TRBD2 (5 bases). With 3 bases removed from V and 5 bases from J, the gap between germline ends came to 14 bases. The CDR3 is 14 residues long. The germline V gene encodes CDR1 SGHVS and CDR2 FQNEAQ.

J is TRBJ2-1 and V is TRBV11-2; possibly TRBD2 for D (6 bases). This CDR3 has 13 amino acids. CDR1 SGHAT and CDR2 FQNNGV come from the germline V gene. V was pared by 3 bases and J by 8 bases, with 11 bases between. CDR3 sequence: CASSLARGYEQFF. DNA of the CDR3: TGTGCCAGCAGCTTGGCCCGGGGGTATGAGCAGTTCTTC.